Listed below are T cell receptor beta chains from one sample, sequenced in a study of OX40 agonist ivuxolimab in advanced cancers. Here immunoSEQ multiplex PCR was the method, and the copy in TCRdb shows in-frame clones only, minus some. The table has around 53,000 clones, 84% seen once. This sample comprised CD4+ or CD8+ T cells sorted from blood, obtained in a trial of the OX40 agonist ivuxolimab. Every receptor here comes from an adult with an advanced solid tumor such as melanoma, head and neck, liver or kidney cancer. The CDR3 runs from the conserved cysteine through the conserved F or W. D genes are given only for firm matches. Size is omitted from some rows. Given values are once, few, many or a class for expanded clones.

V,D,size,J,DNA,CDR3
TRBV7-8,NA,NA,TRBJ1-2,TGTGCCAGCAGCTTAGTCCCGCGACAGATCTATGGCTACACCTTC,CASSLVPRQIYGYTF
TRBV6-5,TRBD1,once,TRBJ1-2,TGTGCCAGCAGCCCGACAGGGTTGATCTATGGCTACACCTTC,CASSPTGLIYGYTF
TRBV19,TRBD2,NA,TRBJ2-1,TGTGCCAGTAGTATGGCTTGGGGGGGCTACAATGAGCAGTTCTTC,CASSMAWGGYNEQFF
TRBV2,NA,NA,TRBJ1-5,TGTGCCAGCAGTGATTTGGTTGTCGGTCAGCCCCAGCATTTT,CASSDLVVGQPQHF
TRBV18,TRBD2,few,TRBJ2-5,TGTGCCAGCTCACCGTCTGGCGGCGGGGGAGAGACCCAGTACTTC,CASSPSGGGGETQYF
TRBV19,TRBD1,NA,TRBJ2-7,TGTGCCAGTAGTCTGGACAGGGGCAACTACGAGCAGTACTTC,CASSLDRGNYEQYF
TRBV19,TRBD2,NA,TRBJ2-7,TGTGCCAGTAAAAGGTCGGGAGGGTCCTACGAGCAGTACTTC,CASKRSGGSYEQYF
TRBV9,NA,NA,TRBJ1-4,TGTGCCAGCAGCGTAGTGAGCGGATTAGGTGAAAAACTGTTTTTT,CASSVVSGLGEKLFF
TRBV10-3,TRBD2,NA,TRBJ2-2,TGTGCCATCAGTGGTAGCGGGGGGCGCACCGGGGAGCTGTTTTTT,CAISGSGGRTGELFF
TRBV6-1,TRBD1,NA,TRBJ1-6,TGTGCCAGCAGTGGGATTCCGGTGGGACAGGGGTATTCACCCCTCCACTTT,CASSGIPVGQGYSPLHF
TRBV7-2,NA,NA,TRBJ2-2,TGTGCCAGCAGCCCGGAGCCCAACACCGGGGAGCTGTTTTTT,CASSPEPNTGELFF
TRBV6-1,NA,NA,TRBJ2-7,TGTGCCAGCAGTGAAAATGGGGGCCGCTACGAGCAGTACTTC,CASSENGGRYEQYF
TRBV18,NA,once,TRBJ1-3,TGTGCCAGCTCGACAGGAGAAGGTGGAAACACCATATATTTT,CASSTGEGGNTIYF
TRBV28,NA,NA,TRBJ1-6,TGTGCCAGCAGTTTATTAACAGGGAACTATAATTCACCCCTCCACTTT,CASSLLTGNYNSPLHF
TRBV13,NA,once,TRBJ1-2,TGTGCCAGCCGGGGCAGGGAGAGCTATGGCTACACCTTC,CASRGRESYGYTF
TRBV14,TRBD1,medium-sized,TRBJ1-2,TGTGCCAGCAGCCTTTGGACAGGGTGGAACTATGGCTACACCTTC,CASSLWTGWNYGYTF
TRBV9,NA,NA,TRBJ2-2,TGTGCCAGCAGCGTTCAGGGGCTGAACACCGGGGAGCTGTTTTTT,CASSVQGLNTGELFF
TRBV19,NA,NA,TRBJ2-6,TGTGCCAGTACTCCTAAAGGGGCTGCTGGGGCCAACGTCCTGACTTTC,CASTPKGAAGANVLTF
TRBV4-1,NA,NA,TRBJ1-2,TGCGCCAGCAGTGACGGGGAGAACTATGGCTACACCTTC,CASSDGENYGYTF
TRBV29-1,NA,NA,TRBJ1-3,TGCAGCGTCTTGGTGGACATATCCGGAAACACCATATATTTT,CSVLVDISGNTIYF
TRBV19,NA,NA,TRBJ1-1,TGTGCCAGTAGTGCGGGAACAGCTATGAATCGTGAAGCTTTCTTT,CASSAGTAMNREAFF
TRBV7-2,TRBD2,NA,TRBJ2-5,TGTGCCAGCAGCTTAGGACTAGCGGGGGCAGAGACCCAGTACTTC,CASSLGLAGAETQYF
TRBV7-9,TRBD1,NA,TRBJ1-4,TGTGCCAGCAGCTCGAGGACAGGGGATGGTGAAAAACTGTTTTTT,CASSSRTGDGEKLFF
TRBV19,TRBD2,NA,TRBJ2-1,TGTGCCAGTAGGCGGGGGGGCAGCTCCTACAATGAGCAGTTCTTC,CASRRGGSSYNEQFF
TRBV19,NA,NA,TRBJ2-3,TGTGCCAGTAGTATAACGGCAACCGCCCCGGGTACGCAGTATTTT,CASSITATAPGTQYF
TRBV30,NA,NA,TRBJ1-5,TGTGCCTGGGGACAGAATCAGCCCCAGCATTTT,CAWGQNQPQHF
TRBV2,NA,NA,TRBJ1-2,TGTGCCAGCAGCCCCAGGGATGGCTACACCTTC,CASSPRDGYTF
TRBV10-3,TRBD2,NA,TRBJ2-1,TGTGCCATCAGGAGGACTAGCGGGATGGATGAGCAGTTCTTC,CAIRRTSGMDEQFF
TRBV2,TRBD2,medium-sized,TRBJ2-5,TGTGCCAGCAGGAGACTAGCGGGAGGCCCCCAAGAGACCCAGTACTTC,CASRRLAGGPQETQYF
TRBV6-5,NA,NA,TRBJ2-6,TGTGCCAGCAGTTACCAGAGCTCTGGGGCCAACGTCCTGACTTTC,CASSYQSSGANVLTF
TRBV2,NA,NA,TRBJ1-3,TGTGCCAGCAGTGAATTAGGGCAGGGGTCTGGAAACACCATATATTTT,CASSELGQGSGNTIYF
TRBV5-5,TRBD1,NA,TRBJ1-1,TGTGCCAGCAGTCGGACAGGTGAAGCTTTCTTT,CASSRTGEAFF
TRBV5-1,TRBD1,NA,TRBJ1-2,TGCGCCAGCAGTAGGGACAGTCCCTTTGGGGGCTACACCTTC,CASSRDSPFGGYTF
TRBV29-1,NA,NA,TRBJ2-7,TGCAGCGTTGGGGCAGGGGACCGCTACGAGCAGTACTTC,CSVGAGDRYEQYF
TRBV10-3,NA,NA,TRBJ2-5,TGTGCCATCAGTGATAGGGGAACCCAAGAGACCCAGTACTTC,CAISDRGTQETQYF
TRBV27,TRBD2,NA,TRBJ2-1,TGTGCCAGCAGCGGTGGTAGCGGGAGGGAGAATGAGCAGTTCTTC,CASSGGSGRENEQFF
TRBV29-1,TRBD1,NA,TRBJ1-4,TGCAGCGTTCGATCACAGGGGCTCGGTAATGAAAAACTGTTTTTT,CSVRSQGLGNEKLFF
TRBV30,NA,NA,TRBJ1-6,TGTGCCTGGAGGAAAAACAGGGTCGGTAATTCACCCCTCCACTTT,CAWRKNRVGNSPLHF
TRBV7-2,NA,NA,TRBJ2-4,TGTGCCAGCAGCCTAGGGGGTAGACAGTACTTC,CASSLGGRQYF
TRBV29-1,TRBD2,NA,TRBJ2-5,TGCAGCGCCGGAGGGACTAGCGGGGGGGCCGGGGAGACCCAGTACTTC,CSAGGTSGGAGETQYF
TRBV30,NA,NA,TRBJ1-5,TGTGCCTGGACGCGAGGAATCGGGCAGCCCCAGCATTTT,CAWTRGIGQPQHF
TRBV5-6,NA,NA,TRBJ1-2,TGTGCCAGCAGCTCGTTAGGTCAGGACTACTCTGGCTACACCTTC,CASSSLGQDYSGYTF
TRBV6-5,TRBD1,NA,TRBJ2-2,TGTGCCAGCAGAGTGGACAGGGGAGTCACCGGGGAGCTGTTTTTT,CASRVDRGVTGELFF
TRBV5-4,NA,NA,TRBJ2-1,TGTGCCAGCAGCTTCGGTGGGAACTCCTACAATGAGCAGTTCTTC,CASSFGGNSYNEQFF
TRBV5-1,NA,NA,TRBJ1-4,TGCGCCAGCAGCTTGGGCAGTTCCTCTAATGAAAAACTGTTTTTT,CASSLGSSSNEKLFF
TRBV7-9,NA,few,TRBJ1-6,TGTGCCAGCAGCTTAGCGCGGGTCAGGGGATCACCCCTCCACTTT,CASSLARVRGSPLHF
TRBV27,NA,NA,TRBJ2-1,TGTGCCAGCAGCCCCTCAGGGGGGCTCTACAATGAGCAGTTCTTC,CASSPSGGLYNEQFF
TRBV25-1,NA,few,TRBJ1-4,TGTGCCAGCAGCTTAACGGGGCAAGAAAAACTGTTTTTT,CASSLTGQEKLFF
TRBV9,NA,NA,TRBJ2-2,TGTGCCAGCAGCGTAGGGGGAGGTTTAAGCACCGGGGAGCTGTTTTTT,CASSVGGGLSTGELFF
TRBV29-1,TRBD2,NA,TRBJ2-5,TGCAGCGTTGAGAAACTAGCGGGAGGGCCCCAAGAGACCCAGTACTTC,CSVEKLAGGPQETQYF
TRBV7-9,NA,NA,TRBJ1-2,TGTGCCAGCAGCTCCCCACGGGACTTCCCAACAAGTGGCTACACCTTC,CASSSPRDFPTSGYTF
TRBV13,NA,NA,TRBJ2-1,TGTGCCAGCAGCTCCCGTGACAGTAGCAATGAGCAGTTCTTC,CASSSRDSSNEQFF
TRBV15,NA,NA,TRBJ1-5,TGTGCCACCAGCAGAGATACAGGTCAGCCCCAGCATTTT,CATSRDTGQPQHF
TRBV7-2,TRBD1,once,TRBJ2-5,TGTGCCAGCAGCCAAGGGAAATTCGGGACAGGGGGCCGAGAGACCCAGTACTTC,CASSQGKFGTGGRETQYF
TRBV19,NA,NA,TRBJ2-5,TGTGCCAGTAGTAAACTACAAGAGACCCAGTACTTC,CASSKLQETQYF
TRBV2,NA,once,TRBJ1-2,TGTGCCAGCGGAGCTCTGACGGGGGTCGGCTATGGCTACACCTTC,CASGALTGVGYGYTF
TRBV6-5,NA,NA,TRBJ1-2,TGTGCCAGCAGTCCCATCGGGGTTGTAGGCTACACCTTC,CASSPIGVVGYTF
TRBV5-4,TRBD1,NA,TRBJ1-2,TGTGCCAGCAGTCGGACAGGGGGCGCTAACTATGGCTACACCTTC,CASSRTGGANYGYTF
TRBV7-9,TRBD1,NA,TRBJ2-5,TGTGCCGGTGGACAGGGCCAAGAGACCCAGTACTTC,CAGGQGQETQYF